This T cell receptor (beta chain) was captured by sequencing in a study of Ad26.COV2.S vaccination and SARS-CoV-2 variants. Study observations and caveats: In TCR breadth and depth analyses, total T cell responses may have been underestimated.

Assay used: immunoSEQ multiplex PCR; TCRdb lists only in-frame clones, some missing. Of about 460,000 clones in the sample, nearly 90% are singletons; the top ten hold over 1.5%. Treatment defined: some 20 received Ad26.COV2.S at low or high dose, single or two shots; 5 received placebo; per-sample allocation not given. Sampling occurred on day 63 after the first vaccine or placebo injection. This clone was recorded only once. Its antigen remains unidentified. Different DNA sequences within this sample yield the same CDR3. V lost 6 bases to trimming and J lost 0 bases, with 3 bases between them. Germline V gene data show CDR1 as SQVTM and CDR2 as ANQGSEA. This CDR3 region has 12 residues.

Sequencing was performed on peripheral blood, taken in a trial of Ad26.COV2.S vaccine versus placebo. The clonotype was recovered from a person aged 18-65 years who received the Ad26.COV2.S COVID-19 vaccine or a placebo. The chain is built from TRBV29-1 and TRBJ2-6; D remains unclear. The DNA of the CDR3 is TGCAGCGTAAACTCTGGGGCCAACGTCCTGACTTTC. Encoded protein: CSVNSGANVLTF.